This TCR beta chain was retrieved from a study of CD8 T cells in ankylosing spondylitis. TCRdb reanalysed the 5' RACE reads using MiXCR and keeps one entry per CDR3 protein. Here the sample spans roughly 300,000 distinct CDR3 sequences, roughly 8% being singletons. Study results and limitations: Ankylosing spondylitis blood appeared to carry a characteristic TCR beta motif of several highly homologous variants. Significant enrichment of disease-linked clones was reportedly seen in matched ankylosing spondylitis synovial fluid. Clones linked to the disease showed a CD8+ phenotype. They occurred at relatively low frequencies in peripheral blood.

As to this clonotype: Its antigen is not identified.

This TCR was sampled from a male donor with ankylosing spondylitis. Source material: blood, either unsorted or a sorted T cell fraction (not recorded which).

CDR3 amino acids: CASSWASGHEQYF. CDR3 coding DNA: TGCGCCAGCAGCTGGGCTAGCGGGCACGAGCAGTACTTC. The genes are TRBV5-1 and TRBJ2-7; 8 nucleotides align to TRBD2. The CDR3 totals 13 residues. V lost 3 bases to trimming and J lost 5 bases; unmatched junction nucleotides: 4. The germline CDR1 and CDR2 sequences are SGHRS and YFSETQ. The variable domain in full, completed from reference TRBV5-1 and TRBJ2-7, reads KAGVTQTPRYLIKTRGQQVTLSCSPISGHRSVSWYQQTPGQGLQFLFEYFSETQRNKGNFPGRFSGRQFSNSRSEMNVSTLELGDSALYLCASSWASGHEQYFGPGTRLTVT.